Listed below are T cell receptor beta chains from one sample, sequenced in a study of cytomegalovirus exposure and HLA in healthy donors. Clones were read by immunoSEQ multiplex PCR, and TCRdb kept only the in-frame ones, dropping some. Among 65,000 to 75,000 clones listed, under 96% were seen once. Specimen: PBMCs. The receptors come from a woman younger than 35 in good health and CMV-seropositive. CDR3s include the opening cysteine and the closing phenylalanine or tryptophan. The D gene is left open where the match is weak. The listing skips clone size in some rows; elsewhere it reads once, few, many or a size class.

TRBD1,TRBJ2-6,TRBV27,NA,TGTGCCAGCAGTATACCGGGACAGGGTTGTAACTCTGGGGCCAACGTCCTGACTTTC,CASSIPGQGCNSGANVLTF
TRBD1,TRBJ1-1,TRBV5-3,NA,TGTGCCAGAAGCTCATGGATTGGGACAGGGGGCGAGTACACTGAAGCTTTCTTT,CARSSWIGTGGEYTEAFF
NA,TRBJ2-1,TRBV6-5,NA,TGTGCCAGCAGTTACGGGGGGATTTCATTCAATGAGCAGTTCTTC,CASSYGGISFNEQFF
TRBD1,TRBJ1-2,TRBV14,NA,TGTGCCAGCACCTGGACAGGGGGCACGGGCTACACCTTC,CASTWTGGTGYTF
NA,TRBJ2-2,TRBV5-1,NA,TGCGCCAGCAGCTTGGTATCCGGGGAGCTGTTTTTT,CASSLVSGELFF
TRBD2,TRBJ2-3,TRBV18,once,TGTGCCAGCTCACCACTGGAGGCTAGCGGGAGTCTATCAGATACGCAGTATTTT,CASSPLEASGSLSDTQYF
TRBD1,TRBJ2-2,TRBV7-8,NA,TGTGCCAGCAGCTTAGGTGACAGGGGGTCCACCGGGGAGCTGTTTTTT,CASSLGDRGSTGELFF
NA,TRBJ2-3,TRBV9,NA,TGTGCCAGCAGCGTAGAAGGAGCCCCTGGAGATACGCAGTATTTT,CASSVEGAPGDTQYF
TRBD1,TRBJ2-2,TRBV9,NA,TGTGCCAGCACCAGGGACAGGGTCACGGGGGAGCTGTTTTTT,CASTRDRVTGELFF
TRBD1,TRBJ2-4,TRBV7-9,NA,TGTGCCAGCAGCATACAGGGGGCGCAAGCCAAAAACATTCAGTACTTC,CASSIQGAQAKNIQYF
TRBD2,TRBJ2-7,TRBV4-3,NA,TGCGCCAGCAGCCAAGGGTGGACTAGCGGGAGGGGCACCTACGAGCAGTACTTC,CASSQGWTSGRGTYEQYF
TRBD2,TRBJ2-1,TRBV29-1,NA,TGCAGCGTTGACGTAGGGCTAGCGGGACATGAGCAGTTCTTC,CSVDVGLAGHEQFF
TRBD1,TRBJ2-7,TRBV2,NA,TGTGGGACAGGGGACCCACCCTACGAGCAGTACTTC,CGTGDPPYEQYF
TRBD2,TRBJ2-5,TRBV28,NA,TGTGCCAGCAGTTTATGGGCTCCTCTCGCTAGCGGGAGAGCGGGAGAGACCCAGTACTTC,CASSLWAPLASGRAGETQYF
NA,TRBJ1-5,TRBV10-3,NA,TGTGCCATCGGCAAGGACTATAGCAATCAGCCCCAGCATTTT,CAIGKDYSNQPQHF
TRBD2,TRBJ2-1,TRBV19,NA,TGTGCCAGTAGTATAACCGGGACTAGCGGGAGCGATGAGCAGTTCTTC,CASSITGTSGSDEQFF
TRBD2,TRBJ2-1,TRBV7-3,NA,TGTGCCAGCAGCTTAGCGGGAGGGCCCGATGAGCAGTTCTTC,CASSLAGGPDEQFF
NA,TRBJ1-5,TRBV30,once,TGTGCCTGGAGTGGAGGGCCGGAAGGGCCCCAGCATTTT,CAWSGGPEGPQHF
NA,TRBJ2-1,TRBV4-1,NA,TGCGCCAGCAGCTCCCCGGGAGAAGCGGTCTACAATGAGCAGTTCTTC,CASSSPGEAVYNEQFF
NA,TRBJ2-5,TRBV15,NA,TGTGCCACCAGTCCCCAAAGCGGGCACCAAGAGACCCAGTACTTC,CATSPQSGHQETQYF